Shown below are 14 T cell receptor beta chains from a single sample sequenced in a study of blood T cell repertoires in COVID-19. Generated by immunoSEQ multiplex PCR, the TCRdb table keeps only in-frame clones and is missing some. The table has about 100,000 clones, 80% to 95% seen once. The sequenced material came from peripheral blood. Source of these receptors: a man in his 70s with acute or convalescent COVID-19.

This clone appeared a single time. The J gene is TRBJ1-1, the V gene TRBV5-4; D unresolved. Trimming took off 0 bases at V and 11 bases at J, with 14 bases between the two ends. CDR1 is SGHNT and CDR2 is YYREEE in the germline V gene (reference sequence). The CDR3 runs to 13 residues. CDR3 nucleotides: TGTGCCAGCAGCTTGGTCGAGGGCTCTGGCGCTTTCTTT. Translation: CASSLVEGSGAFF.

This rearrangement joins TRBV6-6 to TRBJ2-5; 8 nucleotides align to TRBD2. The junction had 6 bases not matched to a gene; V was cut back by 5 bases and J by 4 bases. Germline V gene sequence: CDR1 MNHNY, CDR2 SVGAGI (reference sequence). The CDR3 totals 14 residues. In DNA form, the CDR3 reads TGTGCCAGCAGTACCCCGGGAGGGCCAGAGACCCAGTACTTC. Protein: CASSTPGGPETQYF.

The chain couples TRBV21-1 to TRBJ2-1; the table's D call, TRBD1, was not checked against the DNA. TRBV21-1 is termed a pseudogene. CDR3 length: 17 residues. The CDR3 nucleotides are TGTGCCAGCAGCGAGGGGGATTCCCTCTCCCCACCCAATGAGCAGTTCTTC. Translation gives CASSEGDSLSPPNEQFF.

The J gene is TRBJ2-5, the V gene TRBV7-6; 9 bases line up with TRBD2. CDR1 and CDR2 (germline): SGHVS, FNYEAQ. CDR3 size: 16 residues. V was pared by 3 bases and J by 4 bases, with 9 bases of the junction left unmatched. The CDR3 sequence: CASSLDGTSISETQYF. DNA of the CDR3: TGTGCCAGCAGCTTGGACGGGACTAGCATCTCAGAGACCCAGTACTTC.

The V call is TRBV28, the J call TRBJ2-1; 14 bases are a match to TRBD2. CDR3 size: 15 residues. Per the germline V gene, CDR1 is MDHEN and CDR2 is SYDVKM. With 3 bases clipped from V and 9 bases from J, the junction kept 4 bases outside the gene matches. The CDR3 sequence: CASSLGLAGDREQFF. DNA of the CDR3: TGTGCCAGCAGTTTGGGACTAGCGGGAGACCGTGAGCAGTTCTTC. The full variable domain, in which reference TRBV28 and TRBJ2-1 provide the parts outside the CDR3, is DVKVTQSSRYLVKRTGEKVFLECVQDMDHENMFWYRQDPGLGLRLIYFSYDVKMKEKGDIPEGYSVSREKKERFSLILESASTNQTSMYLCASSLGLAGDREQFFGPGTRLTVL.

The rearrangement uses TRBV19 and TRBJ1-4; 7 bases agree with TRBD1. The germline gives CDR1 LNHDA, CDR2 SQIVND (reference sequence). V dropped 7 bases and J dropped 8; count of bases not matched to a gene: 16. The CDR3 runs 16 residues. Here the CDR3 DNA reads TGTGCCAGTACACATCTATTCGACAGGGTGTCCGAAAAACTGTTTTTT. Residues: CASTHLFDRVSEKLFF.

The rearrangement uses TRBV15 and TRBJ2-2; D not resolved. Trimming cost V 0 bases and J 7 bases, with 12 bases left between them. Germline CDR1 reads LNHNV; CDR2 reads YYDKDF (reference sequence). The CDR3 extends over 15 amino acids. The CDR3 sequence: CATSRDRSPGGELFF. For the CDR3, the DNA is TGTGCCACCAGCAGAGATCGAAGTCCCGGCGGGGAGCTGTTTTTT.

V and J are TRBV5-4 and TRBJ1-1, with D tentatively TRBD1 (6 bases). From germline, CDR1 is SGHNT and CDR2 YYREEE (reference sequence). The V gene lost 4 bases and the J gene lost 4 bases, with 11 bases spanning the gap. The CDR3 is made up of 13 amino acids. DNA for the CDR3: TGTGCCAGCAGCCAGACAGGAGGCACTGAAGCTTTCTTT. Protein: CASSQTGGTEAFF.

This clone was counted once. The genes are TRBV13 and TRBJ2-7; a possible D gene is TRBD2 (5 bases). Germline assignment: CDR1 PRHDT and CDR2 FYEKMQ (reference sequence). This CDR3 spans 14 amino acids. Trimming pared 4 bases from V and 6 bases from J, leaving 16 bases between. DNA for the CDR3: TGTGCCAGCAGCTCGAGAAATCGGGGAGTCGAGCAGTACTTC. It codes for CASSSRNRGVEQYF.

DNA of the CDR3: TGTGCCAGCAGTTTGGTAGGGGTAGTTGAAGCTTTCTTT. Translating it yields CASSLVGVVEAFF. The chain joins TRBV12-3 or TRBV12-4 to TRBJ1-1; weak D call: TRBD1 (5 bases). V was pared by 3 bases and J by 7 bases, with 12 bases between. The CDR3 runs 13 residues.

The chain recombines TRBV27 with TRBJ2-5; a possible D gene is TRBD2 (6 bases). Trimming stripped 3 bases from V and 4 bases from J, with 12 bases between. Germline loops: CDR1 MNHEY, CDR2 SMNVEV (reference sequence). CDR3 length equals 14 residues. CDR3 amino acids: CASSLSGAVETQYF. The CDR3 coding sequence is TGTGCCAGCAGTTTGTCGGGAGCGGTAGAGACCCAGTACTTC.

CDR3 DNA sequence: TGTGCCAGCAGGGCTTCCTATAATTCACCCCTCCACTTT. Protein product: CASRASYNSPLHF. This chain joins TRBV12-3 or TRBV12-4 and TRBJ1-6; D remains unclear. V was trimmed by 6 bases and J by 1 base, leaving 4 bases between them. The CDR3 is made up of 13 amino acids.

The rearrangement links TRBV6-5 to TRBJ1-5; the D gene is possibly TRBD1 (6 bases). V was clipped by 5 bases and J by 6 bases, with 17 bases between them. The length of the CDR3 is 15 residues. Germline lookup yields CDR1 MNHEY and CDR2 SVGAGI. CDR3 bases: TGTGCCAGCAGTCGCGTCAGGGGATTGAGTCAGCCCCAGCATTTT. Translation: CASSRVRGLSQPQHF.

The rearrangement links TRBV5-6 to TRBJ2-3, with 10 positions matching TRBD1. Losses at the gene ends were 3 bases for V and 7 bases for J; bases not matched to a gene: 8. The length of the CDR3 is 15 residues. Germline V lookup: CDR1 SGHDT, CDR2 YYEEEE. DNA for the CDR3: TGTGCCAGCAGCTATGACGGGACAGGGGTTTATACGCAGTATTTT. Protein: CASSYDGTGVYTQYF. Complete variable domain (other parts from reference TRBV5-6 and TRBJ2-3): DAGVTQSPTHLIKTRGQQVTLRCSPKSGHDTVSWYQQALGQGPQFIFQYYEEEERQRGNFPDRFSGHQFPNYSSELNVNALLLGDSALYLCASSYDGTGVYTQYFGPGTRLTVL.